This TCR beta chain was sequenced in a study of T cell repertoires in cytomegalovirus infection. Background on the study: CMV epitopes that were recently identified and HLA-C-restricted were used alongside well-studied HLA-B-restricted ones. Indicated by public TCR beta signatures were CMV infection and matching HLA type.

TCRdb analysed the reads with MiXCR anew, one entry per CDR3 protein. This table has roughly 220,000 distinct CDR3 sequences, less than 50% appearing once. Trimming stripped 0 bases from V and 7 bases from J, with 13 bases between. Germline CDR1 is MGHRA and CDR2 is YSYEKL. CDR3 length equals 14 residues. This clonotype was found once. Its target is not known. The sequence was obtained from a human donor in good health (CMV status not recorded). Some clones in this sample may be carry-over from other donors' samples. Sequencing was performed on CD8+ T cells from cultured PBMCs, taken from culture after CMV antigen stimulation. The chain employs TRBV4-1 and TRBJ2-7; unclear D gene. The CDR3 DNA reads as TGCGCCAGCAGCCAAGAGTCCGTTTATGATGAGCAGTACTTC. It encodes CASSQESVYDEQYF.